This T cell receptor (beta chain) was captured in a study of blood T cell repertoires in COVID-19. Looking at the study overall: Spain, Italy and the United States supplied samples that represented acute and convalescent COVID-19. Nucleic acid was either cDNA or gDNA, and it came from T cells, B-cell-depleted T cells, or PBMCs.

The V end lost 0 bases, the J end lost 5 bases, and 20 bases lay between the germline ends. There are 18 residues in the CDR3. CDR1 SGHDN and CDR2 FVKESK come from the germline V gene. Under the authors' procedure: For nucleated cells, counts were estimated from reference gene primer amplification. The repertoire was sequenced with immunoSEQ multiplex PCR; TCRdb's copy has only in-frame clones and lacks some. V, J and clone size are those of that table, while D and trimming were read from the DNA. The table has just under 150,000 clones, about nine tenths seen once. The source material was peripheral blood. The TCR originated in a woman aged 45-59 years with acute or convalescent COVID-19. The chain links TRBV14 to TRBJ2-1; tentative D call: TRBD2 (5 bases). The CDR3 region is CASSQDKYADLLDNEQFF. As DNA, the CDR3 is TGTGCCAGCAGCCAAGATAAGTATGCGGACTTACTCGACAATGAGCAGTTCTTC.